Each of the 14 T cell receptor beta chains below was sequenced from the same sample in a study of shared clonotypes between healthy human individuals. Using immunoSEQ multiplex PCR, the repertoire was profiled, and TCRdb retains in-frame clones only, with some absent. The sample shows hundreds of thousands of clones, around 81% of them seen only once. The sequencing input was PBMCs. The receptor source for this set is a woman aged 40 to 50 in good health. Some clones in this sample may be carry-over from other donors' samples.

This chain's CDR3 is CASSQLGQPTDTQYF. The CDR3 region has the DNA TGCGCCAGCAGCCAACTAGGACAGCCCACAGATACGCAGTATTTT. This chain connects TRBV4-1 to TRBJ2-3, with D possibly matching TRBD1 (6 bases). Trimming removed 2 bases from V and 2 bases from J, with 11 bases in between. The CDR3 contains 15 residues. CDR1 and CDR2 (germline): MGHRA, YSYEKL.

With respect to this clone: This sequence is one base from a far larger clone and is likely a read error. Within the sample, other DNA sequences also encode this same CDR3. The chain carries TRBV11-2 and TRBJ2-1; 9 bases align to TRBD2. The CDR3 is 12 residues long. V lost 5 bases, J lost 7 bases, and 0 bases stayed unmatched. CDR1 and CDR2 (germline): SGHAT, FQNNGV. CDR3 in amino acids: CASSTSGNEQFF. CDR3 nucleotides: TGTGCCAGCAGCACTAGCGGGAATGAGCAGTTCTTC.

This rearrangement joins TRBV7-3 to TRBJ2-3; 7 bases line up with TRBD2. The length of the CDR3 is 14 residues. Per germline, CDR1 SGHTA and CDR2 FQGTGA. Trimming took 3 bases from V and 4 from J; bases not matched to a gene: 4. The CDR3 region has the DNA TGTGCCAGCAGCTTTCCTGGGGGGGCAGATACGCAGTATTTT. It is translated as CASSFPGGADTQYF.

This clone was seen only a few times. A far larger clone differs by one base, so this is likely a read error. The chain carries TRBV9 and TRBJ2-5; the D is unclear. CDR1 is SGDLS and CDR2 is YYNGEE in the germline V gene. The CDR3 is made up of 16 amino acids. V was pared by 4 bases and J by 5 bases, with 21 bases between. CDR3 sequence (DNA): TGTGCCAGCAGCCCCGCACAGTGGGATGGTCAGGAGACCCAGTACTTC. This translates into CASSPAQWDGQETQYF. Combining the CDR3 with reference TRBV9 and TRBJ2-5 gives the whole variable domain DSGVTQTPKHLITATGQRVTLRCSPRSGDLSVYWYQQSLDQGLQFLIQYYNGEERAKGNILERFSAQQFPDLHSELNLSSLELGDSALYFCASSPAQWDGQETQYFGPGTRLLVL.

V usage is TRBV7-9 and J usage is TRBJ1-2; D may be TRBD1 (5 bases). The CDR3 sequence is 12 residues long. The V gene's germline CDR1 is SEHNR and CDR2 FQNEAQ (reference sequence). The V and J ends lost 5 bases and 4 bases respectively, with 8 bases between them. The CDR3 loop reads CASSRGPYGYTF. The CDR3 nucleotides are TGTGCCAGCAGCAGGGGCCCCTATGGCTACACCTTC.

This clone was seen a handful of times. V and J are TRBV10-2 and TRBJ2-7; D is possibly TRBD2 (6 bases). Trimming pared 5 bases from V and 3 bases from J, leaving 14 bases between. The germline gives CDR1 WSHSY, CDR2 SAAADI. This CDR3 contains 14 residues. The CDR3 sequence: CASSKWGGNYEQYF. CDR3 in DNA: TGCGCCAGCAGTAAGTGGGGAGGAAACTACGAGCAGTACTTC.

This chain connects TRBV18 to TRBJ2-3; 8 bases agree with TRBD2. The CDR3 has 15 amino acids. Trimming cost V 5 bases and J 4 bases; bases outside gene matches: 8. In germline, CDR1 is KGHSH, CDR2 LQKENI. CDR3 amino acids: CASSSLAGRSDTQYF. CDR3 nucleotides: TGTGCCAGCTCATCCTTAGCGGGACGGTCAGATACGCAGTATTTT.

The CDR3 nucleotides read TGTGCCAGCAGCCCTCGGGACGGTAACACCAACGAGCAGTACTTC. This translates into CASSPRDGNTNEQYF. The chain recombines TRBV5-5 with TRBJ2-7, with D perhaps TRBD1 or TRBD2 (5 bases each). The V and J ends lost 4 bases and 5 bases respectively, with 19 bases between them. Germline-derived CDR1 and CDR2 are SGHKS and YYEKEE (reference sequence). The CDR3 length is 15 residues.

A few counts support this clone. Other DNA sequences in the same sample also yield this CDR3. This sequence joins TRBV2 and TRBJ1-2; D is undetermined. Trimming stripped 8 bases from V and 5 bases from J, with 18 bases between. Germline CDR1 is SNHLY and CDR2 is FYNNEI. The CDR3 has 14 residues. CDR3 bases: TGTGCCAGCGTCGACGGAGCCACTTTGTATGGCTACACCTTC. This sequence encodes CASVDGATLYGYTF.

The CDR3 nucleotides are TGTGCCAGCAGTTCCCCTCTGAGGGCCACTGAAGCTTTCTTT. This encodes CASSSPLRATEAFF. The chain recombines TRBV7-2 with TRBJ1-1, with no clear D. The germline gives CDR1 SGHTA, CDR2 FQGNSA. Trimming pared 6 bases from V and 4 bases from J, leaving 15 bases between. The CDR3 runs to 14 residues.

The chain links TRBV27 to TRBJ2-7; possible D gene TRBD2, 5 bases. The length of the CDR3 is 14 residues. Between the trimmed V and J ends, which lost 4 bases and 3 bases, there was a span of 13 bases. Germline V gene lookup returns CDR1 MNHEY and CDR2 SMNVEV (reference sequence). The CDR3 nucleotides read TGTGCCAGCAGTTCGAGGGCTACGTACTACGAGCAGTACTTC. Translation: CASSSRATYYEQYF.

The sample holds many counts of this clone. This CDR3 is also generated by other DNA sequences in the sample. This sequence joins TRBV6-4 and TRBJ2-6, with D possibly matching TRBD1 (5 bases). CDR1 is MRHNA and CDR2 is SNTAGT in the germline V gene. Trimming stripped 2 bases from V and 0 bases from J, with 5 bases between. The CDR3 sequence is 15 residues long. The CDR3 DNA follows: TGTGCCAGCAGTGACGACAGCTCTGGGGCCAACGTCCTGACTTTC. It encodes CASSDDSSGANVLTF.

J is TRBJ2-7 and V is TRBV9, with 9 bases identical to TRBD2. The V and J ends lost 0 bases and 4 bases, in that order; junction bases with no gene match: 2. Germline CDR1 and CDR2: SGDLS and YYNGEE. There are 14 residues in the CDR3. In DNA form, the CDR3 reads TGTGCCAGCAGCGTAGGACTAGCGGAGTACGAGCAGTACTTC. Protein sequence: CASSVGLAEYEQYF.

The chain recombines TRBV5-1 with TRBJ1-4; D not resolved. This CDR3 comprises 14 residues. V was cut by 0 bases and J by 4 bases, with 7 bases left in between. Germline values: CDR1 SGHRS, CDR2 YFSETQ. CDR3 sequence: CASSLDRDNEKLFF. In DNA, the CDR3 is TGCGCCAGCAGCTTGGACAGAGATAATGAAAAACTGTTTTTT.